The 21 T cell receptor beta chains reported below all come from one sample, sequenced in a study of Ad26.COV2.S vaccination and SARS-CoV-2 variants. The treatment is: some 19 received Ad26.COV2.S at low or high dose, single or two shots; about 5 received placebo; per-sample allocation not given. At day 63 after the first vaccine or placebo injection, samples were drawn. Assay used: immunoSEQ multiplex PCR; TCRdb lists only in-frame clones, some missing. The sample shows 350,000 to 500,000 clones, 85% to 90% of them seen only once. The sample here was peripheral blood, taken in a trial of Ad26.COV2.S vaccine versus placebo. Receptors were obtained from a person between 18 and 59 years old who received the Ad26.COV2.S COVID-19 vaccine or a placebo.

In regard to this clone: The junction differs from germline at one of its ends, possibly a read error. The CDR3 reads CASSLAAPLVF. The CDR3 bases are TGTGCCAGCAGCTTAGCGGCCCCCCTCGTTTTT. The chain carries TRBV7-2 and TRBJ2-3; D call uncertain. The CDR3 covers 11 residues. Germline loops: CDR1 SGHTA, CDR2 FQGNSA.

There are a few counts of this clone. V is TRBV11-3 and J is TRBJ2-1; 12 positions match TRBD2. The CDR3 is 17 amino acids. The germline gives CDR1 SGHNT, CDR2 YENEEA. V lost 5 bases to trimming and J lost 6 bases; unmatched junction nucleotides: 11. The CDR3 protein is CASSVARTSGVLNEQFF. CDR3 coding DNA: TGTGCCAGCAGCGTAGCCCGGACTAGCGGGGTCCTCAATGAGCAGTTCTTC.

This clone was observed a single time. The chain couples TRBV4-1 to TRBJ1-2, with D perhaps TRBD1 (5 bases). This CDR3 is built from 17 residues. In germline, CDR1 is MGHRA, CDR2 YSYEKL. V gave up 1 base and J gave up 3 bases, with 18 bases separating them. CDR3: CASSQVLRVKGYYGYTF. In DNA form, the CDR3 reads TGCGCCAGCAGCCAAGTTCTGAGGGTCAAGGGGTACTATGGCTACACCTTC.

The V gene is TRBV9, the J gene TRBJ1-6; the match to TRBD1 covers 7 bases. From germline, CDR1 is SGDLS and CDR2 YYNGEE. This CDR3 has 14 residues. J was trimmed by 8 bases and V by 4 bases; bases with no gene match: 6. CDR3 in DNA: TGTGCCAGCAGCCAGGGGGGTTCGGATTCACCCCTCCACTTT. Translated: CASSQGGSDSPLHF.

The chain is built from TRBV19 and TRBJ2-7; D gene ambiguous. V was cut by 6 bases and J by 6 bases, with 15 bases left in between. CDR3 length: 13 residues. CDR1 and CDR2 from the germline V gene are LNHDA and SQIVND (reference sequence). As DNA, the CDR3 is TGTGCCAGTAGCCATGGAAGGTCGAGCGAGCAGTACTTC. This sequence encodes CASSHGRSSEQYF.

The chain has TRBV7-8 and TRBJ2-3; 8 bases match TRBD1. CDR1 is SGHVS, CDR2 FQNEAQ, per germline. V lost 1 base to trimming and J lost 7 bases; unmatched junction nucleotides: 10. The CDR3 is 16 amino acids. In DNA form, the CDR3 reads TGTGCCAGCAGCTTAGTAATGACAGGGGCGACAAATACGCAGTATTTT. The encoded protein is CASSLVMTGATNTQYF.

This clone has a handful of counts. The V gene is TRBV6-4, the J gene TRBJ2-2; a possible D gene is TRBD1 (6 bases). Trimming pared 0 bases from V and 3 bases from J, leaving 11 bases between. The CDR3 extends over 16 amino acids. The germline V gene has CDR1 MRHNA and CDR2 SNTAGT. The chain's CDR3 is CASSDSTGTDTGELFF. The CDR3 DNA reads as TGTGCCAGCAGTGACTCAACAGGGACCGACACCGGGGAGCTGTTTTTT.

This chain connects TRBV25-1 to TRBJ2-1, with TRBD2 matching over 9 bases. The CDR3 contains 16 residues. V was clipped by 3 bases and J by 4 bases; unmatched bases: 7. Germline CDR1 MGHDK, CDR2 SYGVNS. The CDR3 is CASSEPRAGGYNEQFF. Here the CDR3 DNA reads TGTGCCAGCAGTGAGCCCCGAGCGGGAGGTTACAATGAGCAGTTCTTC.

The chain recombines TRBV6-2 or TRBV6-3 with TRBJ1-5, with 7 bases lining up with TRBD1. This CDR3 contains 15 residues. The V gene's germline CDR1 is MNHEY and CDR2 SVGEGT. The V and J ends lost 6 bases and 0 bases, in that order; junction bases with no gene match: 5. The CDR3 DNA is TGTGCCAGCAGCCGAGACAGGGTTAGCAATCAGCCCCAGCATTTT. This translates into CASSRDRVSNQPQHF.

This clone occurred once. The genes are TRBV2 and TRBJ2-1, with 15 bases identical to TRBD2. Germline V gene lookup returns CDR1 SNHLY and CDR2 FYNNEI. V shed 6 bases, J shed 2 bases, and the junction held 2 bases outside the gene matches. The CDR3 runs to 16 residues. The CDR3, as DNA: TGTGCCAGCAGCGGACTAGCGGGGGGGCCCTACAATGAGCAGTTCTTC. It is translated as CASSGLAGGPYNEQFF. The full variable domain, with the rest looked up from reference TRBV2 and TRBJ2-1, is EPEVTQTPSHQVTQMGQEVILRCVPISNHLYFYWYRQILGQKVEFLVSFYNNEISEKSEIFDDQFSVERPDGSNFTLKIRSTKLEDSAMYFCASSGLAGGPYNEQFFGPGTRLTVL.

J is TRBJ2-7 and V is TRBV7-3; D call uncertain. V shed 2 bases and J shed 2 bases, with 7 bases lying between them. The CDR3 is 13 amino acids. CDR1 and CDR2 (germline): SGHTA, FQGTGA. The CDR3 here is CASSLSPTYEQYF. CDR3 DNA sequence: TGTGCCAGCAGCTTATCTCCTACCTACGAGCAGTACTTC.

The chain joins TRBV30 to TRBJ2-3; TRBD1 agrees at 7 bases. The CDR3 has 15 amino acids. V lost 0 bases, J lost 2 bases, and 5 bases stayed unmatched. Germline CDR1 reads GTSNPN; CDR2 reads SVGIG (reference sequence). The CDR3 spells CAWSVRGTATDTQYF. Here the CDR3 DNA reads TGTGCCTGGAGTGTACGTGGGACAGCCACAGATACGCAGTATTTT.

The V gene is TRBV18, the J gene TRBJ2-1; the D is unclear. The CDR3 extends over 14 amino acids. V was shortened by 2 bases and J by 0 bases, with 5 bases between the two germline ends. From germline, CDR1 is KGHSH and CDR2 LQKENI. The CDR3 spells CASSPRSSYNEQFF. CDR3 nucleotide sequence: TGTGCCAGCTCACCAAGGAGCTCCTACAATGAGCAGTTCTTC.

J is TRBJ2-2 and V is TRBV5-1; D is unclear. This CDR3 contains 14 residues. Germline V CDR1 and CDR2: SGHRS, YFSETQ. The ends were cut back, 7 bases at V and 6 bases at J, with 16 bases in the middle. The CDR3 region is CASRWKNGAGELFF. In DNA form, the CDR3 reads TGCGCCAGCCGCTGGAAGAATGGGGCCGGGGAGCTGTTTTTT.

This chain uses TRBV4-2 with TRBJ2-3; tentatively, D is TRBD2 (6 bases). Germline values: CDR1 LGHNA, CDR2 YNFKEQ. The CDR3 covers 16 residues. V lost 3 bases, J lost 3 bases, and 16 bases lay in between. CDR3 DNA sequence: TGTGCCAGCAGCCACCCGGGACTGGAAGATACAGATACGCAGTATTTT. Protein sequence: CASSHPGLEDTDTQYF.

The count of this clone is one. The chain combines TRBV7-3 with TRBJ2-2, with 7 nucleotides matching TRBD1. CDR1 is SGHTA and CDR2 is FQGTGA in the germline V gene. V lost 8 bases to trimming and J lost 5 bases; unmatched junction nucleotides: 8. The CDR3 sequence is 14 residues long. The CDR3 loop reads CASSTGVETGELFF. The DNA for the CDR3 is TGTGCCAGCTCTACAGGGGTAGAGACCGGGGAGCTGTTTTTT. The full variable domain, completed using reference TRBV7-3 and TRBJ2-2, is GAGVSQTPSNKVTEKGKYVELRCDPISGHTALYWYRQSLGQGPEFLIYFQGTGAADDSGLPNDRFFAVRPEGSVSTLKIQRTERGDSAVYLCASSTGVETGELFFGEGSRLTVL.

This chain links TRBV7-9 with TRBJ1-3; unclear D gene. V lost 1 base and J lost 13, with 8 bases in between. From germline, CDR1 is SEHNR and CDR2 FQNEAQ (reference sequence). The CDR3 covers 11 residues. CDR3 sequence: CASSLDNLIYF. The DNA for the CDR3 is TGTGCCAGCAGCTTAGACAACCTAATATATTTT.

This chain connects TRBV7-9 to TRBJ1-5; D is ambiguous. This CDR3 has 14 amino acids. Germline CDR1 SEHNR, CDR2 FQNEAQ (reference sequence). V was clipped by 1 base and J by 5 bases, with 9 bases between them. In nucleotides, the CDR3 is TGTGCCAGCAGCTTAGGGGGTGTCGATCAGCCCCAGCATTTT. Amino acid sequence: CASSLGGVDQPQHF.

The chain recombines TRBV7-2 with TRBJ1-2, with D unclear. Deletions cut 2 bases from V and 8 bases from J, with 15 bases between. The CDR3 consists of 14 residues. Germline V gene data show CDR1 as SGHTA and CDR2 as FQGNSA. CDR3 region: CASSLLVTADGYTF. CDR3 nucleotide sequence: TGTGCCAGCAGCTTATTAGTGACGGCAGACGGCTACACCTTC.

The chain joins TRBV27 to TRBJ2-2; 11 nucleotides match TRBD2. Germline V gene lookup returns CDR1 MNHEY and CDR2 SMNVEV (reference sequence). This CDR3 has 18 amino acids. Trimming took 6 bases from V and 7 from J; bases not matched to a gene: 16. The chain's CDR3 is CASSKFSGGALGSGELFF. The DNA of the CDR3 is TGTGCCAGCAGCAAATTTAGCGGGGGGGCCCTTGGAAGCGGGGAGCTGTTTTTT.

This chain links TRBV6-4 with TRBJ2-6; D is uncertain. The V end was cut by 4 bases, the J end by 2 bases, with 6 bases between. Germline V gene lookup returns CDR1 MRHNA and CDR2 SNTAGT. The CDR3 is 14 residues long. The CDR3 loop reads CASSVSAGANVLTF. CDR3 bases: TGTGCCAGCAGTGTAAGTGCTGGGGCCAACGTCCTGACTTTC.